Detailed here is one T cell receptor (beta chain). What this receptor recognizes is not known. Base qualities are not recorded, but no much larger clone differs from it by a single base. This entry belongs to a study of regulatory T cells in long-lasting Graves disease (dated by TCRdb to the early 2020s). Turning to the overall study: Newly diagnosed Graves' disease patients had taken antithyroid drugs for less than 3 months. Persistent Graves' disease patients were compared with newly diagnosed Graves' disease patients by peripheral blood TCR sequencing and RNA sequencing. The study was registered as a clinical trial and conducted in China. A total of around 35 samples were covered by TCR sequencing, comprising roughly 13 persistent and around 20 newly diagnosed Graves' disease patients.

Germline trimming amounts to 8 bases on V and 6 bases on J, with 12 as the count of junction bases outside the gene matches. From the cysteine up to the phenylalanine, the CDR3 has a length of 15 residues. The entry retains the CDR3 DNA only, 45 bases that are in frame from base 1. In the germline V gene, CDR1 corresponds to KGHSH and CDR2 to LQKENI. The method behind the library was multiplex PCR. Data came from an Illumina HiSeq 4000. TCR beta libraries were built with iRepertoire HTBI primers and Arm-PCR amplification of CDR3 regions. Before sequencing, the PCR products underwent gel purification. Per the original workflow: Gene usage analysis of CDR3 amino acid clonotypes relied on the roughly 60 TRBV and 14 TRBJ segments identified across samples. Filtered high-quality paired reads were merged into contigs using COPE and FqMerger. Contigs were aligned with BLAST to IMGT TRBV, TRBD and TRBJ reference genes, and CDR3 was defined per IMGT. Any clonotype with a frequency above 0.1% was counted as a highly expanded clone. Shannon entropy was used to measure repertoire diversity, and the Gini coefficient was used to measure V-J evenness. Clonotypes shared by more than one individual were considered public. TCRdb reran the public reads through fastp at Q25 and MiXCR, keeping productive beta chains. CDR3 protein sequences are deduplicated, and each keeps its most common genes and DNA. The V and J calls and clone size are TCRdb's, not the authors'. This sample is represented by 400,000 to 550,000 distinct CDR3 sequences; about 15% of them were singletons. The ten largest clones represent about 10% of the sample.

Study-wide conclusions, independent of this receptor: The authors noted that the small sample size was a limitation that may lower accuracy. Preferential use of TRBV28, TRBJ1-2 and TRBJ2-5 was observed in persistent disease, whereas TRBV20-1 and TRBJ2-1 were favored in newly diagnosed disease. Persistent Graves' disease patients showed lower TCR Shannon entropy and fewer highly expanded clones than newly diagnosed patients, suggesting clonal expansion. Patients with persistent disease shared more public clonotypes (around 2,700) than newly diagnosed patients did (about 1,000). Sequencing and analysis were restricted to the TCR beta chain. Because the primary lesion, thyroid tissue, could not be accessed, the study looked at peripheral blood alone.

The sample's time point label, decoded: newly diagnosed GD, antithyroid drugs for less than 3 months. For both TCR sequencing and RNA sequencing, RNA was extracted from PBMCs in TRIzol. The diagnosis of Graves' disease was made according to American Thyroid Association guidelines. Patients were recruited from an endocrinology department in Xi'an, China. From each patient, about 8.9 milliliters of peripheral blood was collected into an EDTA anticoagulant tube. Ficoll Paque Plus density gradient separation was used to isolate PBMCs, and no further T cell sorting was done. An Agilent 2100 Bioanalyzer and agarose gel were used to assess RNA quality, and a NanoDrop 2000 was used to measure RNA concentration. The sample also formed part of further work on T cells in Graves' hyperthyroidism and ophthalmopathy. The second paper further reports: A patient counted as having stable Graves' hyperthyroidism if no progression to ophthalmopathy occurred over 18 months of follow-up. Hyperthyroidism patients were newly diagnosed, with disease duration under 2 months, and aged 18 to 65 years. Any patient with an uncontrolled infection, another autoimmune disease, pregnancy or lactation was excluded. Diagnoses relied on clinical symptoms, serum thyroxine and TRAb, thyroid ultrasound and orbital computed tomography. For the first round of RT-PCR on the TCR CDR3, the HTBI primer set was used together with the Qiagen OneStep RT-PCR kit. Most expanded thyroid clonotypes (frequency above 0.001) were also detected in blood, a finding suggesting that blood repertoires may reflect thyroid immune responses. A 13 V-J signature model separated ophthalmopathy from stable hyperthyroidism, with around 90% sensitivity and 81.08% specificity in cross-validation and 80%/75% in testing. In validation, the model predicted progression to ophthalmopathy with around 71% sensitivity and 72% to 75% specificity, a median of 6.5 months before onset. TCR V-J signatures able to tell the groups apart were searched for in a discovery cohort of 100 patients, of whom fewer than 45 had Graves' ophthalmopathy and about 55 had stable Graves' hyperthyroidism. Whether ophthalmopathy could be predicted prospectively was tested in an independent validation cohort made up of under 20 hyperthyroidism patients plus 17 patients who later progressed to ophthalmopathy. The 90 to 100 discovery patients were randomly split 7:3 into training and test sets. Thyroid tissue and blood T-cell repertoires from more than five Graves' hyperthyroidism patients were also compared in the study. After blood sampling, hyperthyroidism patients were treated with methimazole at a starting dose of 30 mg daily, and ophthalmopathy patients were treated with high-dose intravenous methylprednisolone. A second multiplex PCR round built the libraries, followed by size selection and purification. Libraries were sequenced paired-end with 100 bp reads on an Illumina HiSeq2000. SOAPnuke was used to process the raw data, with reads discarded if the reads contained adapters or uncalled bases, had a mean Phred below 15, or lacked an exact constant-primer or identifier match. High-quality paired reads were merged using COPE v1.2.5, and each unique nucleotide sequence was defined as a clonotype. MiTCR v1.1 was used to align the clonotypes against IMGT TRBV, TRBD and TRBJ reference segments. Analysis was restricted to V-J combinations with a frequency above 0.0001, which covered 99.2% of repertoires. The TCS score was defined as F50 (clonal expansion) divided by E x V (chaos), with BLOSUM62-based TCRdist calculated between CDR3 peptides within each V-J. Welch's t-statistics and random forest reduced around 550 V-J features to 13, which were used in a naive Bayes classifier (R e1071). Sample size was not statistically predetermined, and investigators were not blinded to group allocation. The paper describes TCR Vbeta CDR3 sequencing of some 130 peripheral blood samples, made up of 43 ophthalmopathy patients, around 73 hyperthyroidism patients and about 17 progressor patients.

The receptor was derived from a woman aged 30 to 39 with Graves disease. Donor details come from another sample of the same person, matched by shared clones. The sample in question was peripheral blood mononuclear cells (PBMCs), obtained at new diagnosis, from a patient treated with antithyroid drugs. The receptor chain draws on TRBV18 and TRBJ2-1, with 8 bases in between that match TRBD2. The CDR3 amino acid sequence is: CASAEVLAGLNEQFF. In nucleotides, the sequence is TGTGCCAGCGCTGAAGTCCTAGCGGGCCTCAATGAGCAGTTCTTC.